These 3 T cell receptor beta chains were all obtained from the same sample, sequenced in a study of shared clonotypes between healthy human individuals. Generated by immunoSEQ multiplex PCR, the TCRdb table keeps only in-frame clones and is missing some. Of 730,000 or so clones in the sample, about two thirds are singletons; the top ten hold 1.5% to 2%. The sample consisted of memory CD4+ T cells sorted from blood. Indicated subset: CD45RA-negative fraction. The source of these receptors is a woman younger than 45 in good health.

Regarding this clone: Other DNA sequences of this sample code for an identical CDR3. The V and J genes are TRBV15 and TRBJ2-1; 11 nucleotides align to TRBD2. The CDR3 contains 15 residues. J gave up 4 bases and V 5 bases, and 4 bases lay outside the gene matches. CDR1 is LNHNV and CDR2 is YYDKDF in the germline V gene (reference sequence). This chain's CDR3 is CATSGGTSGYNEQFF. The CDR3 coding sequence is TGTGCCACCAGCGGTGGGACTAGCGGTTACAATGAGCAGTTCTTC.

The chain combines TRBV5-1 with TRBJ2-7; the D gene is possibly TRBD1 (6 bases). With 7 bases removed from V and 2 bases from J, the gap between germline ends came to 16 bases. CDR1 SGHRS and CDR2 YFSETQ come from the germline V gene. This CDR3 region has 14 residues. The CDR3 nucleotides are TGCGCCAGCTCCCCTGGGTGGACAGCCTACGAGCAGTACTTC. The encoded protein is CASSPGWTAYEQYF.

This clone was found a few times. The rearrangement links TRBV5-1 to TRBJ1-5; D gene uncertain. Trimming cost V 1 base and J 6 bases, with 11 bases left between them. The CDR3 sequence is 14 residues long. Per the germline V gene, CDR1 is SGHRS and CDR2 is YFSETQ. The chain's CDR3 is CASSLNTGGQPQHF. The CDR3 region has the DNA TGCGCCAGCAGCTTGAACACGGGAGGTCAGCCCCAGCATTTT.